Listed below are T cell receptor beta chains from one sample, sequenced in a study of cytomegalovirus exposure and HLA in healthy donors. TCRdb keeps only in-frame clones here, not all; method: immunoSEQ multiplex PCR. The data contain about 240,000 clones, 86% of them seen just once; the ten biggest clones take up 0.95% to 1.5%. Sequencing was carried out using PBMCs. The source is a young woman in good health and CMV-seropositive. Each CDR3 is given with its conserved first and last residue. Each record gives: V gene, D gene, clone size, J gene, CDR3 protein, CDR3 DNA. A D gene is named only where the DNA matches it firmly. Clone size appears in some rows only: once, few, many, or a class for an expanded clone.

V: TRBV19
D: TRBD2
size: NA
J: TRBJ2-7
CDR3: CASSPTSGSHEQYF
DNA: TGTGCCAGTAGTCCGACTAGCGGGAGCCACGAGCAGTACTTC

V: TRBV7-9
D: NA
size: few
J: TRBJ2-7
CDR3: CASSPAGGSYEQYF
DNA: TGTGCCAGCAGCCCGGCCGGCGGCTCCTACGAGCAGTACTTC

V: TRBV4-2
D: NA
size: NA
J: TRBJ1-2
CDR3: CASSQVSEQGAYGYTF
DNA: TGTGCCAGCAGCCAAGTTTCCGAACAGGGTGCCTATGGCTACACCTTC

V: TRBV28
D: TRBD1
size: NA
J: TRBJ1-2
CDR3: CASSLGQLGGYTF
DNA: TGTGCCAGCAGCTTGGGACAGTTGGGGGGCTACACCTTC

V: TRBV5-6
D: NA
size: few
J: TRBJ1-2
CDR3: CASSSAQGSYYGYTF
DNA: TGTGCCAGCAGCAGTGCCCAGGGGAGTTACTATGGCTACACCTTC

V: TRBV5-1
D: TRBD1
size: NA
J: TRBJ2-2
CDR3: CASSLDGTGGYRELFF
DNA: TGCGCCAGCAGCTTGGATGGGACAGGGGGTTACAGGGAGCTGTTTTTT

V: TRBV7-7
D: NA
size: NA
J: TRBJ2-7
CDR3: CASSILRRDRFQPTSYEQYF
DNA: TGTGCCAGCAGTATTCTTCGGAGGGACAGATTCCAACCGACTTCCTACGAGCAGTACTTC

V: TRBV2
D: NA
size: NA
J: TRBJ1-5
CDR3: CASSERSGSNQPQHF
DNA: TGTGCCAGCAGTGAACGGTCAGGGAGCAATCAGCCCCAGCATTTT

V: TRBV29-1
D: TRBD1
size: NA
J: TRBJ2-7
CDR3: CSAVGDRGGGRQYF
DNA: TGCAGCGCCGTGGGGGACAGGGGGGGAGGCCGGCAGTACTTC

V: TRBV11-2
D: NA
size: NA
J: TRBJ1-1
CDR3: CASSLYPVELKAFF
DNA: TGTGCCAGCAGTTTGTATCCGGTTGAATTGAAAGCTTTCTTT

V: TRBV19
D: TRBD1
size: NA
J: TRBJ2-7
CDR3: CASSIDGTVDEQYF
DNA: TGTGCCAGTAGTATAGACGGGACAGTCGACGAGCAGTACTTC

V: TRBV15
D: NA
size: NA
J: TRBJ2-7
CDR3: CATSRAEEDYEQYF
DNA: TGTGCCACCAGCAGAGCTGAGGAAGACTACGAGCAGTACTTC

V: TRBV5-4
D: NA
size: NA
J: TRBJ2-7
CDR3: CASSSTPGDEQYF
DNA: TGTGCCAGCAGCTCAACCCCAGGGGACGAGCAGTACTTC

V: TRBV27
D: NA
size: NA
J: TRBJ2-7
CDR3: CASSVLGALRREQYF
DNA: TGTGCCAGCAGTGTCCTAGGGGCCCTACGGCGCGAGCAGTACTTC

V: TRBV5-6
D: NA
size: NA
J: TRBJ2-7
CDR3: CASSLVLAGGEQYF
DNA: TGTGCCAGCAGCCTGGTCCTCGCCGGAGGGGAGCAGTACTTC

V: TRBV2
D: TRBD1
size: NA
J: TRBJ1-4
CDR3: CASSKQGGNEKLFF
DNA: TGTGCCAGCAGTAAACAGGGGGGGAATGAAAAACTGTTTTTT

V: TRBV5-1
D: TRBD1
size: NA
J: TRBJ2-7
CDR3: CASSGDRGGEQYF
DNA: TGCGCCAGCAGCGGTGACAGGGGTGGAGAGCAGTACTTC

V: TRBV6-1
D: NA
size: NA
J: TRBJ1-5
CDR3: CASSEALGGSNQPQHF
DNA: TGTGCCAGCAGTGAAGCTTTAGGAGGCAGCAATCAGCCCCAGCATTTT

V: TRBV29-1
D: TRBD1
size: NA
J: TRBJ1-1
CDR3: CSVDRQGAGVNTEAFF
DNA: TGCAGCGTTGACAGACAGGGGGCAGGAGTGAACACTGAAGCTTTCTTT

V: TRBV6-1
D: NA
size: NA
J: TRBJ1-2
CDR3: CASSDRYGYTF
DNA: TGTGCCAGCAGTGACCGCTATGGCTACACCTTC

V: TRBV5-1
D: TRBD2
size: NA
J: TRBJ2-2
CDR3: CASSTLAGGHAGELFF
DNA: TGCGCCAGCAGCACATTAGCGGGAGGACATGCCGGGGAGCTGTTTTTT

V: TRBV19
D: NA
size: once
J: TRBJ2-3
CDR3: CASSIVAISQDTQYF
DNA: TGTGCCAGTAGTATCGTCGCGATATCGCAAGATACGCAGTATTTT

V: TRBV28
D: TRBD2
size: NA
J: TRBJ2-1
CDR3: CASSPSRSGRSDEQFF
DNA: TGTGCCAGCAGTCCATCGAGGAGCGGGAGGAGTGATGAGCAGTTCTTC

V: TRBV5-1
D: NA
size: NA
J: TRBJ2-1
CDR3: CASSSKAFSHESGYSYNEQFF
DNA: TGCGCCAGCAGCTCAAAGGCCTTTTCCCATGAGAGCGGATACTCCTACAATGAGCAGTTCTTC

V: TRBV5-6
D: NA
size: NA
J: TRBJ1-3
CDR3: CASSLEGNRGRTGNTIYF
DNA: TGTGCCAGCAGCTTGGAAGGGAATAGGGGCAGAACTGGAAACACCATATATTTT

V: TRBV6-1
D: NA
size: NA
J: TRBJ2-3
CDR3: CASSGLAISGTDTQYF
DNA: TGTGCCAGCAGTGGTTTAGCCATCTCCGGCACAGATACGCAGTATTTT

V: TRBV5-1
D: TRBD1
size: NA
J: TRBJ1-2
CDR3: CASSLTQGDRGYTF
DNA: TGCGCCAGCAGCTTGACCCAGGGGGATAGGGGCTACACCTTC

V: TRBV19
D: NA
size: NA
J: TRBJ2-7
CDR3: CASSIPPSSEQYF
DNA: TGTGCCAGTAGTATCCCCCCTAGCTCCGAGCAGTACTTC

V: TRBV9
D: NA
size: NA
J: TRBJ2-2
CDR3: CASSVGQDYTGELFF
DNA: TGTGCCAGCAGCGTAGGACAGGACTACACCGGGGAGCTGTTTTTT

V: TRBV27
D: NA
size: NA
J: TRBJ2-5
CDR3: CASSLYPGRETQYF
DNA: TGTGCCAGCAGTTTATATCCCGGGAGAGAGACCCAGTACTTC

V: TRBV27
D: TRBD2
size: NA
J: TRBJ2-1
CDR3: CASRVGLAGDLGYNEQFF
DNA: TGTGCCAGCAGGGTAGGACTAGCGGGAGATCTGGGCTACAATGAGCAGTTCTTC

V: TRBV7-2
D: NA
size: NA
J: TRBJ1-3
CDR3: CATTEGESGNTIYF
DNA: TGTGCCACAACAGAGGGGGAATCTGGAAACACCATATATTTT

V: TRBV18
D: TRBD1
size: NA
J: TRBJ1-1
CDR3: CASSPSGGSTEAFF
DNA: TGTGCCAGCTCACCATCAGGGGGAAGCACTGAAGCTTTCTTT

V: TRBV11-2
D: NA
size: NA
J: TRBJ2-7
CDR3: CASSLVEGQQIYEQYF
DNA: TGTGCCAGCAGCTTAGTGGAGGGACAGCAAATCTACGAGCAGTACTTC

V: TRBV20-1
D: NA
size: NA
J: TRBJ2-7
CDR3: CSAPKGYEQYF
DNA: TGCAGTGCACCGAAGGGGTACGAGCAGTACTTC

V: TRBV30
D: TRBD1
size: few
J: TRBJ2-5
CDR3: CAWTNGTVRETQYF
DNA: TGTGCCTGGACGAACGGGACAGTAAGGGAGACCCAGTACTTC

V: TRBV11-3
D: TRBD1
size: few
J: TRBJ2-7
CDR3: CASSWDRASYEQYF
DNA: TGTGCCAGCAGCTGGGACAGGGCCTCCTACGAGCAGTACTTC